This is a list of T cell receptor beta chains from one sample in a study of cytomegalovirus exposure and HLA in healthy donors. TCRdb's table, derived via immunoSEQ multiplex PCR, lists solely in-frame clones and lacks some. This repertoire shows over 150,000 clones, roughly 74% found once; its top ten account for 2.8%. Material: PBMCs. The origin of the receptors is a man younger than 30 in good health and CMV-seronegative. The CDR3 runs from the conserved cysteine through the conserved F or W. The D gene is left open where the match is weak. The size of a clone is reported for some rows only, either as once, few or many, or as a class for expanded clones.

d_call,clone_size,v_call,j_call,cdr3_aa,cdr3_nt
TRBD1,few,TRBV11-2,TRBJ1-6,CASSLEPTGGISPLHF,TGTGCCAGCAGCTTAGAGCCGACAGGGGGCATCTCACCCCTCCACTTT
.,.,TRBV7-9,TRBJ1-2,CASSPDSPYGYTF,TGTGCCAGCAGCCCCGACAGCCCCTACGGCTACACCTTC
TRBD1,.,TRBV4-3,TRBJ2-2,CASSFTGESGELFF,TGCGCCAGCAGCTTTACAGGGGAATCCGGGGAGCTGTTTTTT
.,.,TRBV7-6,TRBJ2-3,CASSPDVAGRTDTQYF,TGTGCCAGCAGCCCTGATGTGGCAGGGCGCACAGATACGCAGTATTTT
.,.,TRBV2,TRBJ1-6,CASSVGQGIGSPLHF,TGTGCCAGCAGTGTAGGGCAGGGCATCGGATCACCCCTCCACTTT
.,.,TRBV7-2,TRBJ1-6,CASSLVGGSSYNSPLHF,TGTGCCAGCAGCTTAGTCGGGGGGAGCTCCTATAATTCACCCCTCCACTTT
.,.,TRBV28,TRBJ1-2,CASSFGGYYGYTF,TGTGCCAGCAGTTTTGGAGGGTACTATGGCTACACCTTC
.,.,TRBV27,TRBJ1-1,CASSSSGTAFF,TGTGCCAGCAGTTCCTCAGGTACAGCTTTCTTT
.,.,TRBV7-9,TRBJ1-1,CASSTSAAANTEAFF,TGTGCCAGCAGCACCTCAGCGGCGGCGAACACTGAAGCTTTCTTT
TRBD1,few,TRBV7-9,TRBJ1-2,CASSFPGQGGLGYGYTF,TGTGCCAGCAGCTTTCCGGGACAGGGAGGCCTTGGCTATGGCTACACCTTC
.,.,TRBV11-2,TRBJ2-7,CASSLVRGGLSYEQYF,TGTGCCAGCAGCTTAGTGCGGGGTGGCCTTTCCTACGAGCAGTACTTC
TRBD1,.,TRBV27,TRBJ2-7,CASSLSIPGTGLYEQYF,TGTGCCAGCAGTTTATCCATTCCCGGGACAGGGTTGTACGAGCAGTACTTC
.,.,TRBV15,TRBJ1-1,CATSREGDMNTEAFF,TGTGCCACCAGCAGAGAAGGGGACATGAACACTGAAGCTTTCTTT
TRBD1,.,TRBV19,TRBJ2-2,CASSRLTGATGELFF,TGTGCCAGTAGTAGACTTACAGGGGCCACCGGGGAGCTGTTTTTT
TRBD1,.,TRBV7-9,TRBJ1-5,CASSFKGTGTGQPQHF,TGTGCCAGCAGCTTCAAGGGGACAGGGACGGGCCAGCCCCAGCATTTT
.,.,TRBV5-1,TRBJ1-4,CASSLGPSGEEEKLFF,TGCGCCAGCAGCTTGGGCCCATCCGGAGAAGAGGAAAAACTGTTTTTT
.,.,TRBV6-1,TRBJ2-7,CASRIGRTSYEQYF,TGTGCCAGCAGGATCGGACGGACTTCCTACGAGCAGTACTTC
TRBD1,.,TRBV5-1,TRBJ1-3,CASSFGDRVAGNTIYF,TGCGCCAGCAGCTTCGGTGACAGGGTGGCTGGAAACACCATATATTTT
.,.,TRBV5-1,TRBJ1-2,CASSVGDRGIYGYTF,TGCGCCAGCAGCGTGGGGGATCGGGGAATCTATGGCTACACCTTC
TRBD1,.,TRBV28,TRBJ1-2,CASSRDRKGYGYTF,TGTGCCAGCAGCAGGGACAGAAAGGGCTATGGCTACACCTTC
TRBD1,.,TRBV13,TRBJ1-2,CASSPQGVWDYGYTF,TGTGCCAGCAGTCCTCAGGGGGTGTGGGACTATGGCTACACCTTC
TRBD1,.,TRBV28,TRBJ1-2,CASSKTGYGYTF,TGTGCCAGCAGCAAGACAGGGTATGGCTACACCTTC
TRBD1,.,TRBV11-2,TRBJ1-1,CASSLERQGWAEAFF,TGTGCCAGCAGCTTGGAACGACAGGGCTGGGCTGAAGCTTTCTTT
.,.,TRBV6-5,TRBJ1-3,CASQTRGKGNTIYF,TGTGCCAGCCAAACACGCGGGAAAGGAAACACCATATATTTT
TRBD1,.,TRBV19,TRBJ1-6,CASSIGQGQTVLHF,TGTGCCAGTAGTATAGGACAGGGTCAAACTGTCCTCCACTTT
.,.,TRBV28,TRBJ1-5,CASGLGHPHQPQHF,TGTGCCAGCGGACTAGGACATCCGCATCAGCCCCAGCATTTT
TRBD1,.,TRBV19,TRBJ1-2,CASSTPDRVHGYTF,TGTGCCAGTAGTACCCCGGACAGGGTACATGGCTACACCTTC
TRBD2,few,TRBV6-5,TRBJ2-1,CASSFSGGAAGNEQFF,TGTGCCAGCAGTTTCAGCGGGGGGGCCGCTGGTAATGAGCAGTTCTTC
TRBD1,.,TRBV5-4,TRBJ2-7,CASSLGDRDHEQYF,TGTGCCAGCAGCTTAGGAGACAGGGACCACGAGCAGTACTTC
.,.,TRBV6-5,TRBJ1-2,CASSPTAGRPFGYTF,TGTGCCAGCAGTCCTACAGCTGGCAGACCCTTTGGCTACACCTTC
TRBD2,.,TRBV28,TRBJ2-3,CASTISGLELPYF,TGTGCCAGCACCATAAGCGGACTAGAGCTCCCATATTTT
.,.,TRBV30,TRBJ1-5,CAWNGAFDQPQHF,TGTGCCTGGAATGGAGCGTTTGATCAGCCCCAGCATTTT
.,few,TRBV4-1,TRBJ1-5,CASSQDWSQGGLRNQPQHF,TGCGCCAGCAGCCAAGATTGGTCTCAGGGAGGCCTACGGAATCAGCCCCAGCATTTT
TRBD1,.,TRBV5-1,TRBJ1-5,CASSPGTGGESQPQHF,TGCGCCAGCAGCCCAGGGACAGGGGGCGAGTCTCAGCCCCAGCATTTT
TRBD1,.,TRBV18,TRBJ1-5,CASSPRQGDSNQPQHF,TGTGCCAGCTCACCAAGACAGGGGGATAGCAATCAGCCCCAGCATTTT
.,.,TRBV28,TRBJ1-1,CASKQNTEAFF,TGTGCCAGCAAGCAGAACACTGAAGCTTTCTTT
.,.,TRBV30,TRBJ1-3,CAWSVPRTVSSGNTIYF,TGTGCCTGGAGTGTACCTCGCACGGTTAGCTCTGGAAACACCATATATTTT
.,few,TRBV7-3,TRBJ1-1,CASSLPGRTEAFF,TGTGCCAGCAGCTTACCGGGAAGGACTGAAGCTTTCTTT
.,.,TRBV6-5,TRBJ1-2,CASSLDGAYGYTF,TGTGCCAGCAGCTTAGATGGGGCCTATGGCTACACCTTC
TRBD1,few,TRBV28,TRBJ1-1,CASSADEGTAEAFF,TGTGCCAGCAGTGCCGATGAGGGGACAGCTGAAGCTTTCTTT
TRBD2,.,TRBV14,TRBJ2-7,CASSQGKLAGGSYEQYF,TGTGCCAGCAGCCAAGGCAAACTAGCGGGGGGGAGTTACGAGCAGTACTTC
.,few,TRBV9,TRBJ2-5,CASSVKGREETQYF,TGTGCCAGCAGCGTAAAGGGCAGGGAAGAGACCCAGTACTTC
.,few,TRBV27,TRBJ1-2,CASSLSFDTYGYTF,TGTGCCAGCAGTTTATCTTTCGACACCTATGGCTACACCTTC
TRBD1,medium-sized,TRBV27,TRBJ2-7,CASSFKGQGSYEQYF,TGTGCCAGCAGTTTTAAGGGACAGGGGTCCTACGAGCAGTACTTC
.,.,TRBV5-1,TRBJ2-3,CASSGGTPFTDTQYF,TGCGCCAGCAGCGGCGGGACTCCCTTCACAGATACGCAGTATTTT